A single T cell receptor beta chain is shown here with its context. V dropped 5 bases and J dropped 1 base, with 11 bases sitting between them. The length of the CDR3 is 14 residues. The germline gives CDR1 SGHTA, CDR2 FQGTGA. This record comes from a study of Ad26.COV2.S vaccination and SARS-CoV-2 variants. Sequenced by immunoSEQ multiplex PCR; TCRdb stores in-frame clones only, minus some. The repertoire includes hundreds of thousands of clones, about 85% of them detected once, and around 6.4% sits in the top ten. The sample's treatment: around 19 received Ad26.COV2.S at low or high dose, single or two shots; 5 received placebo; per-sample allocation not given. Day 63 after the first injection of vaccine or placebo was the sampling time.

This chain uses TRBV7-3 with TRBJ2-5; D possibly uses TRBD1 or TRBD2 (5 bases each). The sample here was peripheral blood, taken in a trial of Ad26.COV2.S vaccine versus placebo. The clonotype was recovered from a person aged 18-60 years who received the Ad26.COV2.S COVID-19 vaccine or a placebo. The CDR3 spells CASSQLGAQETQYF. The CDR3 region has the DNA TGTGCCAGCAGCCAACTCGGGGCCCAAGAGACCCAGTACTTC.